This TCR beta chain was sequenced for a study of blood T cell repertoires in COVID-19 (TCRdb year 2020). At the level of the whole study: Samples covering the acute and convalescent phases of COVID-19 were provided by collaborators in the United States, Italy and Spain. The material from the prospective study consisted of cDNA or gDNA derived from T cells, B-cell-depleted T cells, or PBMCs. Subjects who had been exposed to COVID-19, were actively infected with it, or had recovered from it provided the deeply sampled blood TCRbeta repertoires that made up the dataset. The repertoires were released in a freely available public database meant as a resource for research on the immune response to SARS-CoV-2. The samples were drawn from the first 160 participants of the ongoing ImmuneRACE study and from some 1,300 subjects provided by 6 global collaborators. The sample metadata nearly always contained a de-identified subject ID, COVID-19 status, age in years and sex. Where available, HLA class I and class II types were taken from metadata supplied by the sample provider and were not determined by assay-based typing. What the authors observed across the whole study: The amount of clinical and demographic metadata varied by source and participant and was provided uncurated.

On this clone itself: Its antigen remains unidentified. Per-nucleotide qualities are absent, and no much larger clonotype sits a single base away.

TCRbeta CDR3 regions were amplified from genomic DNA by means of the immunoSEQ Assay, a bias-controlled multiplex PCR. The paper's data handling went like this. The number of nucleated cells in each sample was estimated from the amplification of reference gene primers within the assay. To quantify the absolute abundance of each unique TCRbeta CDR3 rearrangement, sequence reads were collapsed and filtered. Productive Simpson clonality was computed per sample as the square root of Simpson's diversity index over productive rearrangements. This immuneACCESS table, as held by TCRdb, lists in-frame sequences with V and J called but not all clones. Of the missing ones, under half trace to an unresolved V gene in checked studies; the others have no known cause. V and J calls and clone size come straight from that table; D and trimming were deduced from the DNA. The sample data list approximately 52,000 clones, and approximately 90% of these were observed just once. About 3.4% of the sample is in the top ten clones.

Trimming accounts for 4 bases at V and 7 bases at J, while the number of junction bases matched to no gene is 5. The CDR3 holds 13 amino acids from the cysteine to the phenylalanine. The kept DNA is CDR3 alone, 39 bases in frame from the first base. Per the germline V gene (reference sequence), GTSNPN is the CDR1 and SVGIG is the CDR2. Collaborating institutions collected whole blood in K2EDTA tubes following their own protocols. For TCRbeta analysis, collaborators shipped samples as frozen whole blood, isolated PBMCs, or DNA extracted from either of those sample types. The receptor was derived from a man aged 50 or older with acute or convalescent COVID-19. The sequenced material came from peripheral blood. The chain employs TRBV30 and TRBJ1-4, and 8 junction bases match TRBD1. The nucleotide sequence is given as TGTGCCTGGACCGACAGGGGCGGTGAAAAACTGTTTTTT. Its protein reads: CAWTDRGGEKLFF.